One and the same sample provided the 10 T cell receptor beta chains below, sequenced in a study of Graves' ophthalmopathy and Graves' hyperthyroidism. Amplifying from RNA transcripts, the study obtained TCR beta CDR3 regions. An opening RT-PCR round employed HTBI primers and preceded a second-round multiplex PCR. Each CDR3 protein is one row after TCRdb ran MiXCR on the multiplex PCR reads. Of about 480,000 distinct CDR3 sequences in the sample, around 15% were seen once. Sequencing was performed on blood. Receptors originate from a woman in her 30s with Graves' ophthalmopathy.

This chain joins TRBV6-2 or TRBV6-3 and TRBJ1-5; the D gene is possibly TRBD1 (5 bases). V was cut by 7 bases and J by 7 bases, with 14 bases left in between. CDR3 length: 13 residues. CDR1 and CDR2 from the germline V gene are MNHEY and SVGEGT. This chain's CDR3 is CASTKGDGQPQHF. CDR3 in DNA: TGTGCCAGCACCAAAGGGGACGGGCAGCCCCAGCATTTT.

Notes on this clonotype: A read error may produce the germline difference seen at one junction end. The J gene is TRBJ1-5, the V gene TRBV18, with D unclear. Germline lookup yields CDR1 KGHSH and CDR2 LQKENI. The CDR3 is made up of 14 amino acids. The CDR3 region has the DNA TGTGCCATCTCACCGGCGCGTAGAGTTCAGCCCCAGCATTTT. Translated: CAISPARRVQPQHF.

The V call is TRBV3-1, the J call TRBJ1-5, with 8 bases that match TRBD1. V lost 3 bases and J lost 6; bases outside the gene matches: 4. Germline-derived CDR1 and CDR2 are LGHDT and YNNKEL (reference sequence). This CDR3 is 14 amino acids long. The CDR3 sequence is CASSQGTGRQPQHF. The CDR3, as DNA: TGTGCCAGCAGCCAGGGGACAGGCCGTCAGCCCCAGCATTTT.

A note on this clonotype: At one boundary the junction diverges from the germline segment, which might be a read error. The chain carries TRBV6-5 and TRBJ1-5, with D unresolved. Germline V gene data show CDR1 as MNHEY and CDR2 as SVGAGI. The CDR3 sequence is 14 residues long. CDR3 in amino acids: CASSYSEGTDFSNF. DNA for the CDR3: TGTGCCAGCAGTTACTCGGAGGGCACCGATTTCTCGAATTTT.

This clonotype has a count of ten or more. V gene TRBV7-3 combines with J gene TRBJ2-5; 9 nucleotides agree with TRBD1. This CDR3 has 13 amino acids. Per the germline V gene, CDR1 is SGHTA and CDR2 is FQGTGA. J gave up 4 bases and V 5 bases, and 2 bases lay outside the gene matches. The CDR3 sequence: CASSGGQGETQYF. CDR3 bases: TGTGCCAGCAGCGGGGGACAGGGAGAGACCCAGTACTTC.

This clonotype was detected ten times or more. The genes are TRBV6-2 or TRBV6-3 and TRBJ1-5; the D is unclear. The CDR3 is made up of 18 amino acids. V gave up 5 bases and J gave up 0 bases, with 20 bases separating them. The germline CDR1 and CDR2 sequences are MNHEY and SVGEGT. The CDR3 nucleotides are TGTGCCAGCAGTATCCAGACTGCAAGCAGTTATAGCAATCAGCCCCAGCATTTT. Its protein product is CASSIQTASSYSNQPQHF.

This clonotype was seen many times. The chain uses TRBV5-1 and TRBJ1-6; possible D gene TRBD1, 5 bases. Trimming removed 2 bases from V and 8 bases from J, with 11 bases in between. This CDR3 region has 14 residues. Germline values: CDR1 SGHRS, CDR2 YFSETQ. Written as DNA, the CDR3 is TGCGCCAGCAGCTTAGCGGGGCCGGATTCACCCCTCCACTTT. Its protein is CASSLAGPDSPLHF.

The CDR3 region is CASTGTSGSPRFYEQYF. The CDR3 DNA reads as TGTGCCAGTACCGGGACTAGCGGGAGTCCGAGGTTCTACGAGCAGTACTTC. The chain combines TRBV28 with TRBJ2-7, with TRBD2 matching over 14 bases. CDR1 is MDHEN and CDR2 is SYDVKM in the germline V gene. There are 17 residues in the CDR3. Unmatched junction bases numbered 13, after V lost 9 bases and J lost 3 bases.

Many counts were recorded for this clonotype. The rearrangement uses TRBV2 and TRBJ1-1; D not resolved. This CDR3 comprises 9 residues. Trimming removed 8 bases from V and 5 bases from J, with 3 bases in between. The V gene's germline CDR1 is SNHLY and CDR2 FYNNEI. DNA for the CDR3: TGTGCCAGCCAGACTGAAGCTTTCTTT. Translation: CASQTEAFF.

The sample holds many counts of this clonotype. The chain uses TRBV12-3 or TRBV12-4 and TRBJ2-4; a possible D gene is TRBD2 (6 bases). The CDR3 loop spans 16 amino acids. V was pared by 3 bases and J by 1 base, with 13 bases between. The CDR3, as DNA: TGTGCCAGCAGTTTTTCGGCGGGGTTGGCCAAAAACATTCAGTACTTC. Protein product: CASSFSAGLAKNIQYF.